This record looks at one T cell receptor (beta chain) sequence and its context. One end of the junction varies from germline; a read error may be responsible. The sample comes from a study of tumor-infiltrating lymphocytes in primary liver carcinoma. Overall study: The tumors ranged from roughly 4.2 to 10 cm across and fell within stage T1-T3 N0M0.

With a constant-region primer, TCR beta cDNA was made from around 520 ng of total RNA. Libraries for TCR beta were built through three nested multiplex PCR rounds, which together made up a slightly modified ARM-PCR procedure. TRBV1-TRBV30 forward primers paired with a C-beta reverse primer drove the first two PCR rounds, 10 cycles each. Using its own MiXCR run on the multiplex PCR reads, TCRdb lists one record per CDR3 protein. Seen here are nearly 50,000 distinct CDR3 sequences, about three quarters observed once, and the top ten hold about a quarter. Per the germline V gene, CDR1 is SGHAT and CDR2 is FQNNGV. The CDR3 contains 15 residues. Co-extraction of RNA and DNA was performed on about 18-30 mg of unsorted bulk tissue.

The sample consisted of liver tumor tissue from sampling region 3. The subset here: tumor region T3, left-lateral pole. J is TRBJ2-2 and V is TRBV11-2; maybe TRBD2 (6 bases). The receptor's source is a man aged 35-49 years with primary liver carcinoma and hepatitis B virus infection. The CDR3 nucleotides are TGTGCCACCCTCCCTCCGGGAGTGTACACCGGGGAGCTGTTTTTC. This codes for CATLPPGVYTGELFF. The variable domain in full, with the rest retrieved from reference TRBV11-2 and TRBJ2-2, is EAGVAQSPRYKIIEKRQSVAFWCNPISGHATLYWYQQILGQGPKLLIQFQNNGVVDDSQLPKDRFSAERLKGVDSTLKIQPAKLEDSAVYLCATLPPGVYTGELFFGEGSRLTVL.